The TCR beta chain described here comes from a study of vaccination and CD4 T cells after COVID-19. Study-wide context: Post-vaccination samples were procured at a median of around 78 days following dose two (range 14 to 241). Treatment of control cultures consisted of a CEFX pool, an HIV-1 Nef pool, or no peptide. General study points: Spike mono-reactivity was evident in 304 of the 307 vaccine-specific clones derived from convalescent patients.

About this clonotype itself: Its antigen is undetermined.

With the Oncomine TCR Beta short-read assay, DNA from cultured CD4+ T cells was sequenced. TCRdb reanalysed the PCR reads using MiXCR and keeps one entry per CDR3 protein. The table lists about 14,000 distinct CDR3 sequences, 30% to 35% of them singletons, with roughly a tenth in the top ten. The CDR3 covers 16 residues. The ends were cut back, 6 bases at V and 7 bases at J, with 21 bases in the middle. Per germline, CDR1 MNHNS and CDR2 SASEGT. Treatment: approximately nine-day PBMC culture with coronavirus spike peptide pools or control peptides (ViraFEST assay). The receptor's source is a human donor who had recovered from COVID-19. V and J are TRBV6-1 and TRBJ1-4; a possible D gene is TRBD1 (6 bases). The sample consisted of CD4+ T cells from blood, cultured in vitro, taken after SARS-CoV-2 vaccination. CDR3 DNA: TGTGCCAGCAGCCACATTCGGGGGCGCGAGGGTGAAAAACTGTTTTTT. Translated: CASSHIRGREGEKLFF.